The rows below give T cell receptor beta chains drawn from one sample of a study of cytomegalovirus exposure and HLA in healthy donors. TCRdb's copy holds only in-frame clones and misses some; the assay was immunoSEQ multiplex PCR. The sample records 100,000 to 150,000 clones, 74% being singletons. The sample taken for sequencing was PBMCs. The receptors were sampled from a woman aged 50 to 65 in good health and CMV-seropositive. Each CDR3 is given with its conserved first and last residue. The D gene is left open where the match is weak. Clone size appears in some rows only: once, few, many, or a class for an expanded clone.

j_call | v_call | clone_size | d_call | cdr3_nt | cdr3_aa
TRBJ1-4 | TRBV6-1 | . | TRBD1 | TGTGCCAGCGGGATGGGACAGGGGTTAAATGAAAAACTGTTTTTT | CASGMGQGLNEKLFF
TRBJ1-6 | TRBV25-1 | . | TRBD1 | TGTGCCAGCAGTGAACACAGGGGTGGCTCACCCCTCCACTTT | CASSEHRGGSPLHF
TRBJ1-4 | TRBV10-3 | . | TRBD1 | TGTGCCATCAGTCCAGGGGGCGCGAATGAAAAACTGTTTTTT | CAISPGGANEKLFF
TRBJ2-6 | TRBV5-1 | . | TRBD1 | TGCGCCAGCAGCTGGAGACAGGGCAGCTCTGGGGCCAACGTCCTGACTTTC | CASSWRQGSSGANVLTF
TRBJ1-2 | TRBV5-1 | few | . | TGCGCCAGCAGTCCCGGGGCAGGAACAGGGAGTGGCTACACCTTC | CASSPGAGTGSGYTF
TRBJ1-3 | TRBV2 | . | . | TGTGCCACCCATGAGGACTCTGGAAACACCATATATTTT | CATHEDSGNTIYF
TRBJ2-3 | TRBV11-3 | . | TRBD2 | TGTGCCAGCAGCTCCCAGCGGGGGACAGATACGCAGTATTTT | CASSSQRGTDTQYF
TRBJ2-2 | TRBV5-1 | few | . | TGCGCCAGCAGCCTTATCGGGGGGCCGAACACCGGGGAGCTGTTTTTT | CASSLIGGPNTGELFF
TRBJ1-5 | TRBV2 | . | . | TGTGCCAGCAGTTACAGTAGGAGCAATCAGCCCCAGCATTTT | CASSYSRSNQPQHF
TRBJ2-7 | TRBV5-5 | . | . | TGTGCCAGCAGCTTCGGGGGTCACGATATCTACGAGCAGTACTTC | CASSFGGHDIYEQYF
TRBJ1-1 | TRBV5-6 | . | TRBD1 | TGTGCCAGCAGCCGCATACTAACAGGGGAGAGCACTGAAGCTTTCTTT | CASSRILTGESTEAFF
TRBJ1-1 | TRBV6-6 | . | . | TGTGCCAGCAGTACCTCGGGACTCCTAACCACTGAAGCTTTCTTT | CASSTSGLLTTEAFF
TRBJ1-2 | TRBV19 | . | . | TGTGCCAGTAGTATAAAGGGGGGGACGGCCTTC | CASSIKGGTAF
TRBJ2-7 | TRBV19 | . | . | TGTGCCAGTTCGCCAACTGCAACCACTTCATGCGAGCAGTACTTC | CASSPTATTSCEQYF
TRBJ1-3 | TRBV7-8 | . | . | TGTGCCAGCAGCTTGGTGCTGCTCAGGGGCTCTGGAAACACCATATATTTT | CASSLVLLRGSGNTIYF
TRBJ2-5 | TRBV18 | once | . | TGTGCCAGCTCACCGGCTTCCGAAGAGACCCAGTACTTC | CASSPASEETQYF
TRBJ1-2 | TRBV5-6 | . | TRBD1 | TGTGCCAGCAGCACCGGGACAGGGGGAGCTTGGGGCTATGGCTACACCTTC | CASSTGTGGAWGYGYTF
TRBJ2-7 | TRBV5-4 | . | . | TGTGCCAGCAGCCCCGGGACAAACGGCGAGCAGTACTTC | CASSPGTNGEQYF
TRBJ2-2 | TRBV11-3 | . | . | TGTGCCAGCAGCATCAGGGATCCCGGGGAGCTGTTTTTT | CASSIRDPGELFF
TRBJ2-5 | TRBV19 | . | . | TGTGCCAGTAGTATACGGGAGACCCAGTACTTC | CASSIRETQYF
TRBJ1-2 | TRBV29-1 | few | . | TGCAGCGTTGGCGGGGGTGGACCCTATGGCTACACCTTC | CSVGGGGPYGYTF
TRBJ1-1 | TRBV18 | . | . | TGTGCCAGCTCCCGCGACAGAGGCAGTGAAGCTTTCTTT | CASSRDRGSEAFF
TRBJ2-5 | TRBV30 | . | TRBD1 | TGTGCCTGGAGTCCGGGACAGGGTAGAATAGAGACCCAGTACTTC | CAWSPGQGRIETQYF